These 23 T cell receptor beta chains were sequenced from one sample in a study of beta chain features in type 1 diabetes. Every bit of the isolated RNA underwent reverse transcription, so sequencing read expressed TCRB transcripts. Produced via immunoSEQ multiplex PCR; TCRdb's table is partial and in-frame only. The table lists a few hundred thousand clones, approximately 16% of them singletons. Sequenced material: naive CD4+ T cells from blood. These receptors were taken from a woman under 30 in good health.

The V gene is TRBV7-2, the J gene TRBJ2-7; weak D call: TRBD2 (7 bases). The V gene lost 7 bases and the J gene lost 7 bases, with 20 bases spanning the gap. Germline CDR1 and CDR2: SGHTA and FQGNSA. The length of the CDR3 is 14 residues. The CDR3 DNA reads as TGTGCCAGCACCCAAGCGGGGACATCGGGGGAGCAGTACTTC. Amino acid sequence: CASTQAGTSGEQYF.

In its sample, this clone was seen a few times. This CDR3 is CASIQGYTEAFF. In DNA, the CDR3 is TGTGCCAGCATTCAGGGGTACACTGAAGCTTTCTTT. This sequence joins TRBV28 and TRBJ1-1, with D possibly matching TRBD1 (6 bases). Trimming left V 7 bases short and J 3 bases short, with 9 bases between. The CDR3 runs to 12 residues. From germline, CDR1 is MDHEN and CDR2 SYDVKM.

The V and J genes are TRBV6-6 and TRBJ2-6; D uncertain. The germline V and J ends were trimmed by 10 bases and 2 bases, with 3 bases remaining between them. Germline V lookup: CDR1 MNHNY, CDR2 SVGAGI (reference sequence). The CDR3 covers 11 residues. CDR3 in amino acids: CATAGANVLTF. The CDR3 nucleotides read TGTGCCACTGCTGGGGCCAACGTCCTGACTTTC.

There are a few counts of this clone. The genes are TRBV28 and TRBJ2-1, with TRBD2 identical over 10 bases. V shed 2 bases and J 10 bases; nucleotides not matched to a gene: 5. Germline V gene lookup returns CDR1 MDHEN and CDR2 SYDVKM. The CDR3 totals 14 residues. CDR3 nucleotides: TGTGCCAGCAGTTTACCTAGCGGGAGCGGCGAGCAGTTCTTC. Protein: CASSLPSGSGEQFF.

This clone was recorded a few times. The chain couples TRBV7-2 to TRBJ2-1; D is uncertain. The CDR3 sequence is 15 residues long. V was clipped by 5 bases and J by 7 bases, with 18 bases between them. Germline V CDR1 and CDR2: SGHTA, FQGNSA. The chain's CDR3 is CASSAPTRLWNEQFF. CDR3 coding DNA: TGTGCCAGCAGCGCCCCGACGAGGCTGTGGAATGAGCAGTTCTTC.

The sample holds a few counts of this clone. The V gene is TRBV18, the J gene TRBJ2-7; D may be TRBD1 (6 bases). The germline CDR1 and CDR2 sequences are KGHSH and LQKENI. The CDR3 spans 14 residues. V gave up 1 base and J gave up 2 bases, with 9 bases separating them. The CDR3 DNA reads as TGTGCCAGCTCACCACTTAAGGGGGCCTACGAGCAGTACTTC. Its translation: CASSPLKGAYEQYF.

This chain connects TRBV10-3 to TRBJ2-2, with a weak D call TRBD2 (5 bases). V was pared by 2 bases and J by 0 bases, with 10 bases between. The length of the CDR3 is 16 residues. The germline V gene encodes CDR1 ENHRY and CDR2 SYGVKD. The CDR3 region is CAISESSVANTGELFF. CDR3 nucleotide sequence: TGTGCCATCAGTGAGAGTAGCGTAGCGAACACCGGGGAGCTGTTTTTT.

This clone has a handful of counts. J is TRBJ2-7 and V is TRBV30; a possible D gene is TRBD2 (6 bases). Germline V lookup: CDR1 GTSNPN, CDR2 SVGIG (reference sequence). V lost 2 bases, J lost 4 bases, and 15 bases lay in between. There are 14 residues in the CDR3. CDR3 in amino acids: CAWSRAGRNYEQYF. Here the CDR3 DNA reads TGTGCCTGGAGTAGGGCGGGGAGAAATTACGAGCAGTACTTC. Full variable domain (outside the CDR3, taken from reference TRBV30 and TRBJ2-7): SQTIHQWPATLVQPVGSPLSLECTVEGTSNPNLYWYRQAAGRGLQLLFYSVGIGQISSEVPQNLSASRPQDRQFILSSKKLLLSDSGFYLCAWSRAGRNYEQYFGPGTRLTVT.

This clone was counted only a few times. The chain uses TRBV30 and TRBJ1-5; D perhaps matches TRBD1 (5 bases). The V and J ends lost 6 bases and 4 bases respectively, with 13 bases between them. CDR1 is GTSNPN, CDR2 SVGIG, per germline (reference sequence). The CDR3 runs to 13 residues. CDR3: CACSRDTNQPQHF. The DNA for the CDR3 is TGTGCCTGCAGCAGGGATACTAATCAGCCCCAGCATTTT.

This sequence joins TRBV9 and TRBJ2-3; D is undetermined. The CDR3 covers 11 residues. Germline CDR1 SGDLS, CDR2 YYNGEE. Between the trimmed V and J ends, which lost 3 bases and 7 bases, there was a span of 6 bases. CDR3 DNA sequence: TGTGCCAGCAGCGCTACCTATACGCAGTATTTT. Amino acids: CASSATYTQYF.

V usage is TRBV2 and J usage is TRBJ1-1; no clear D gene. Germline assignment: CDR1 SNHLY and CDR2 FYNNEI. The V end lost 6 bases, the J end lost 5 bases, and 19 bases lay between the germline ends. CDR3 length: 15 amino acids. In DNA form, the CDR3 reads TGTGCCAGCAGCCGGGATTTAAGCCCGGGGACTGAAGCTTTCTTT. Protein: CASSRDLSPGTEAFF.

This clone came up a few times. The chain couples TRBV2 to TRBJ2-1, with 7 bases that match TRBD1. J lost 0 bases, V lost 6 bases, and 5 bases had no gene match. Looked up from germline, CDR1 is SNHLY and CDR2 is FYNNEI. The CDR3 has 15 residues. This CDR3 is CASRGTGVSYNEQFF. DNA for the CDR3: TGTGCCAGCAGGGGCACAGGGGTCTCCTACAATGAGCAGTTCTTC.

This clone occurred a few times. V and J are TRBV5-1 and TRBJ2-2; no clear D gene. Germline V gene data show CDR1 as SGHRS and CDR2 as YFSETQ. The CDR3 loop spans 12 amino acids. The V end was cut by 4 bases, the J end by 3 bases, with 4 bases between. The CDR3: CASSVYTGELFF. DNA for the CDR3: TGCGCCAGCAGCGTCTACACCGGGGAGCTGTTTTTT.

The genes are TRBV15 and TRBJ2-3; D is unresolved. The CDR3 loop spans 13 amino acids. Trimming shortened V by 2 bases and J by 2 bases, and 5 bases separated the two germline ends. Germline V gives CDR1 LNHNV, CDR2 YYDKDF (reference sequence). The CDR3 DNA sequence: TGTGCCACCAGCAGACAGGACACAGATACGCAGTATTTT. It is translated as CATSRQDTDTQYF.

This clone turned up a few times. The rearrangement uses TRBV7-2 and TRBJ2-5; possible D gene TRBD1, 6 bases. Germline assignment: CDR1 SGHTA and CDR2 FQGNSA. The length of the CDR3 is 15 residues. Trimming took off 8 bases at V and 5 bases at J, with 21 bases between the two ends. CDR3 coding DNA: TGTGCCAGCGCTCCCGACAGGTTATGGCTGGAGACCCAGTACTTC. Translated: CASAPDRLWLETQYF.

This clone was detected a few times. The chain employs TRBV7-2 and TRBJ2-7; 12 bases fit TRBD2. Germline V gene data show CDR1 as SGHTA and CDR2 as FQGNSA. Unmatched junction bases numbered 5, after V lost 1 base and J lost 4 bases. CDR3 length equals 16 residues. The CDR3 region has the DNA TGTGCCAGCAGCTTAGGGCTAGCGGGAGGGCCATACGAGCAGTACTTC. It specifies CASSLGLAGGPYEQYF.

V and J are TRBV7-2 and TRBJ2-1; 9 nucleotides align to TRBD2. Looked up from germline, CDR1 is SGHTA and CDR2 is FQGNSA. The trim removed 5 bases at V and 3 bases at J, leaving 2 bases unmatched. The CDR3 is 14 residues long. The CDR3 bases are TGTGCCAGCAGCCGACTAGCGGACTACAATGAGCAGTTCTTC. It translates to CASSRLADYNEQFF.

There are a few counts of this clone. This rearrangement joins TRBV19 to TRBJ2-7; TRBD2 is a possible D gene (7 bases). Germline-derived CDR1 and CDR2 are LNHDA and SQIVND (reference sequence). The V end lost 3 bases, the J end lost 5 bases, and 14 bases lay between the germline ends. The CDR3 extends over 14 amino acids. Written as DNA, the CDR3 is TGTGCCAGTAGTATTGCCAGGGGAGGGGACGAGCAGTACTTC. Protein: CASSIARGGDEQYF.

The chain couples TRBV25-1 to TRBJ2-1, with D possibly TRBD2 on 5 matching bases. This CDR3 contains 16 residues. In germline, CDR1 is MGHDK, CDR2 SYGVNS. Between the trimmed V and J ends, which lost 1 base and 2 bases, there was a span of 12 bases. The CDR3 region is CASSESNGKTYNEQFF. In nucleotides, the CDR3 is TGTGCCAGCAGTGAATCAAACGGGAAGACCTACAATGAGCAGTTCTTC. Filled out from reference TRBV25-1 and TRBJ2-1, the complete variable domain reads EADIYQTPRYLVIGTGKKITLECSQTMGHDKMYWYQQDPGMELHLIHYSYGVNSTEKGDLSSESTVSRIRTEHFPLTLESARPSHTSQYLCASSESNGKTYNEQFFGPGTRLTVL.

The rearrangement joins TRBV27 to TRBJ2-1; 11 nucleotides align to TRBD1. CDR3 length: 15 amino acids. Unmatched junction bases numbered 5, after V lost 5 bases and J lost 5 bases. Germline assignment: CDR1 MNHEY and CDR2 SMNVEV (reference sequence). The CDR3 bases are TGTGCCAGCAGTCGAGGGACAGGGGGGGACAATGAGCAGTTCTTC. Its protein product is CASSRGTGGDNEQFF.

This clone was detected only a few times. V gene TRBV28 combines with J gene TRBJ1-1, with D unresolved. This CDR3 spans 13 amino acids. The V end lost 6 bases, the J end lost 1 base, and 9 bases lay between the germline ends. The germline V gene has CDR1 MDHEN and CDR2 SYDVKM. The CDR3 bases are TGTGCCAGCAGAACCACAGCGAACACTGAAGCTTTCTTT. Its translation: CASRTTANTEAFF.

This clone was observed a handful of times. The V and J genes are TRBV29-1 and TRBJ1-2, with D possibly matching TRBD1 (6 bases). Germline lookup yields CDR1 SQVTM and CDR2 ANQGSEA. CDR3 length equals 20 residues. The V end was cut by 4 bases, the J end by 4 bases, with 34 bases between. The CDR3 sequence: CSVGQAGWQGESLPGYGYTF. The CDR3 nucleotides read TGCAGCGTTGGACAGGCGGGCTGGCAAGGAGAATCACTCCCTGGCTATGGCTACACCTTC.

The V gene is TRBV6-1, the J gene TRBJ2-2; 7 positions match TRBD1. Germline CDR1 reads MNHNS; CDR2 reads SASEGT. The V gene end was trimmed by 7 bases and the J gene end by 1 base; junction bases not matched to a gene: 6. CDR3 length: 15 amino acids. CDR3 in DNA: TGTGCCAGCACCCAAGACAGGGTGAACACCGGGGAGCTGTTTTTT. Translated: CASTQDRVNTGELFF.